This TCR beta chain came from a study of T cell responses to AZD1222 COVID-19 vaccine. Study-level background: Second-dose intervals of approximately 4 or approximately 12 weeks were pooled.

About this clone itself: Its cognate antigen is unknown.

Trimming removed 0 bases from V and 10 bases from J; junction bases left unmatched: 3. There are 15 residues in the CDR3. The V gene's germline CDR1 is LNHNV and CDR2 YYDKDF (reference sequence). Study-wide results and caveats: The peak T cell response came first, and repertoires were sampled only after it. Donors were largely white British and mainly female; clonal diversity was possibly underestimated. When two AZD1222 doses had been given, Spike-specific TCR breadth and depth rose.

Sequenced by immunoSEQ multiplex PCR; TCRdb stores in-frame clones only, minus some. Among about 86,000 clones, roughly nine tenths were seen once, and the ten largest hold about 2.2%. This specimen was peripheral blood, taken on day 0 of AZD1222 vaccination. The sequence was collected from an adult in good health. The chain uses TRBV15 and TRBJ2-1; TRBD2 aligns across 13 bases. The CDR3 region has the DNA TGTGCCACCAGCAGAGAACTAGCGGGAGGGGTGGAGCAGTTCTTC. Its translation is CATSRELAGGVEQFF.